This passage covers 29 T cell receptor beta chains from one sample sequenced in a study of T cells expressing NK-cell markers. TCRdb reworked the 5' RACE reads into one entry per CDR3 protein, no DNA. The table for this sample gives 500,000 to 700,000 distinct CDR3 sequences. The sample comprised blood T cells: a sorted CD56 or NKG2C T cell subset, CD4+ or CD8+ T cells, or bulk PBMC T cells (not recorded which). These receptors originate from a man aged 18 to 29 in good health.

The CDR3 sequence is CASSQGHRAANTGELFF. J is TRBJ2-2 and V is TRBV4-3; TCRdb reports TRBD1, a call that lacks DNA to check it against. There are 17 residues in the CDR3. Germline V gives CDR1 LGHNA, CDR2 YSLEER.

This chain joins TRBV27 and TRBJ2-2; the TCRdb call, TRBD2, lacks DNA for checking. Germline loops: CDR1 MNHEY, CDR2 SMNVEV (reference sequence). This CDR3 is 13 amino acids long. CDR3 sequence: CASMTRLTGELFF.

This chain links TRBV6-2 or TRBV6-3 with TRBJ2-7; TCRdb's assignment of TRBD1 cannot be checked, as there is no DNA. This CDR3 region has 14 residues. Germline V lookup: CDR1 MNHEY, CDR2 SVGEGT. This CDR3 is CASRRRDSFYEQYF.

Here the CDR3 reads CSAVTSGPNNEQFF. J is TRBJ2-1 and V is TRBV29-1; TCRdb gives TRBD2 as the D gene, but with no DNA this cannot be confirmed. In germline, CDR1 is SQVTM, CDR2 ANQGSEA. The CDR3 sequence is 14 residues long.

The rearrangement uses TRBV4-1 and TRBJ2-3; TCRdb selects TRBD1, and the lack of DNA leaves this call unchecked. Germline CDR1 reads MGHRA; CDR2 reads YSYEKL. The CDR3 is made up of 16 amino acids. The CDR3 protein is CASSQLGSGRTDTQYF.

V and J are TRBV19 and TRBJ1-5. Germline loops: CDR1 LNHDA, CDR2 SQIVND (reference sequence). This CDR3 has 15 residues. CDR3 protein: CASSILGGSNQPQHF.

This chain links TRBV4-2 with TRBJ1-2; TCRdb proposes TRBD1, but this gene call is untestable without DNA. This CDR3 contains 16 residues. Germline V lookup: CDR1 LGHNA, CDR2 YNFKEQ. The CDR3: CASSQVSMDRAHGYTF.

This chain links TRBV20-1 with TRBJ1-5; TCRdb returns TRBD1, unconfirmable since there is no DNA. This CDR3 spans 20 amino acids. Germline CDR1 reads DFQATT; CDR2 reads SNEGSKA (reference sequence). The CDR3 reads CSARVPLGGRLVGDNQPQHF.

The chain combines TRBV7-8 with TRBJ1-2. Germline CDR1 SGHVS, CDR2 FQNEAQ. The CDR3 sequence is 15 residues long. CDR3 region: CASSLVRGPNYGYTF.

The chain recombines TRBV11-3 with TRBJ2-7; with no DNA, the TCRdb D assignment of TRBD2 cannot be verified. Germline CDR1 is SGHNT and CDR2 is YENEEA. The CDR3 extends over 15 amino acids. The CDR3 spells CASSDGTLASYEQYF.

CDR3 loop: CAWSVGAGGQYF. V gene TRBV30 combines with J gene TRBJ2-3; the TCRdb D gene call, TRBD2, has no DNA to confirm it. Germline assignment: CDR1 GTSNPN and CDR2 SVGIG (reference sequence). The CDR3 is made up of 12 amino acids.

The CDR3: CASKGQGAPQETQYF. The chain carries TRBV12-3 or TRBV12-4 and TRBJ2-5; lacking DNA, the TRBD1 call made by TCRdb goes unchecked. CDR3 length: 15 residues.

V usage is TRBV7-3 and J usage is TRBJ2-1. Germline CDR1 reads SGHTA; CDR2 reads FQGTGA. The CDR3 loop spans 15 amino acids. This chain's CDR3 is CASSLTISRDNEQFF. The variable domain in full, completed from reference TRBV7-3 and TRBJ2-1, reads GAGVSQTPSNKVTEKGKYVELRCDPISGHTALYWYRQSLGQGPEFLIYFQGTGAADDSGLPNDRFFAVRPEGSVSTLKIQRTERGDSAVYLCASSLTISRDNEQFFGPGTRLTVL.

The chain has TRBV6-1 and TRBJ2-7; without DNA, the TCRdb call of TRBD2 cannot be checked. This CDR3 is built from 16 residues. Per germline, CDR1 MNHNS and CDR2 SASEGT. The CDR3 loop is CASSPLLAGGPREQYF.

This chain joins TRBV12-3 or TRBV12-4 and TRBJ2-1. This CDR3 spans 14 amino acids. CDR3 sequence reads: CASRSVGNYNEQFF.

The J gene is TRBJ1-1, the V gene TRBV10-3; TCRdb gives TRBD1 as the D gene, but with no DNA this cannot be confirmed. Germline lookup yields CDR1 ENHRY and CDR2 SYGVKD. The CDR3 is 18 amino acids. The CDR3 loop is CATNPSGLGTKANTEAFF.

The V gene is TRBV11-2, the J gene TRBJ2-2. The CDR3 covers 14 residues. Germline V gene sequence: CDR1 SGHAT, CDR2 FQNNGV. CDR3 protein: CASSLEWDTGELFF.

CDR3 sequence: CASSQRTGVANEQFF. The chain links TRBV5-1 to TRBJ2-1; TCRdb calls TRBD1, which cannot be checked without DNA. This CDR3 has 15 residues. The germline V gene has CDR1 SGHRS and CDR2 YFSETQ.

J is TRBJ1-1 and V is TRBV29-1. This CDR3 spans 11 amino acids. The germline V gene has CDR1 SQVTM and CDR2 ANQGSEA. The CDR3 sequence is CSVPAYTEAFF.

CDR3 loop: CASSQTGQGLSGANVLTF. The V gene is TRBV4-2, the J gene TRBJ2-6; TCRdb gives TRBD2 as the D gene, but with no DNA this cannot be confirmed. From germline, CDR1 is LGHNA and CDR2 YNFKEQ. CDR3 length equals 18 residues.

The V and J genes are TRBV3-1 and TRBJ2-5; the D call of TRBD2 rests on TCRdb alone, since no DNA is present to check it. The CDR3 totals 15 residues. The germline V gene has CDR1 LGHDT and CDR2 YNNKEL (reference sequence). CDR3 region: CASSQVSSGQETQYF.

V usage is TRBV20-1 and J usage is TRBJ2-1; TCRdb outputs TRBD1, but without DNA this stays unchecked. CDR3 length equals 15 residues. The V gene's germline CDR1 is DFQATT and CDR2 SNEGSKA (reference sequence). The CDR3 loop reads CSATPGTGDYNEQFF.

The CDR3 spells CASRGSGSFGTNYGYTF. The V gene is TRBV12-3 or TRBV12-4, the J gene TRBJ1-2; the D call of TRBD1 rests on TCRdb alone, since no DNA is present to check it. The CDR3 covers 17 residues.

This chain uses TRBV12-3 or TRBV12-4 with TRBJ1-5. The CDR3 consists of 11 residues. The CDR3 spells CASRASGPQHF.

This sequence joins TRBV5-4 and TRBJ2-1; TCRdb indicates TRBD1, and absent DNA this call remains unverified. The V gene's germline CDR1 is SGHNT and CDR2 YYREEE (reference sequence). The CDR3 sequence is 16 residues long. CDR3 amino acids: CASSPDGPRGFNEQFF. The entire variable domain, with the rest obtained from reference TRBV5-4 and TRBJ2-1, is as follows: ETGVTQSPTHLIKTRGQQVTLRCSSQSGHNTVSWYQQALGQGPQFIFQYYREEENGRGNFPPRFSGLQFPNYSSELNVNALELDDSALYLCASSPDGPRGFNEQFFGPGTRLTVL.

This chain connects TRBV7-3 to TRBJ1-2; TCRdb's D call, TRBD1, is unchecked because there is no DNA. CDR3 length: 15 amino acids. Looked up from germline, CDR1 is SGHTA and CDR2 is FQGTGA. This chain's CDR3 is CASSWTGTPNYGYTF.

The rearrangement links TRBV7-9 to TRBJ2-1; checking the TCRdb D call of TRBD2 is not possible without DNA. CDR1 is SEHNR and CDR2 is FQNEAQ in the germline V gene (reference sequence). The CDR3 contains 14 residues. This CDR3 reads CASNGLADYNEQFF.

The chain combines TRBV20-1 with TRBJ2-3. CDR3 size: 13 residues. Looked up from germline, CDR1 is DFQATT and CDR2 is SNEGSKA (reference sequence). This CDR3 is CSARVSFADTQYF.

This chain uses TRBV14 with TRBJ2-1; with no DNA, the TCRdb D assignment of TRBD2 cannot be verified. The germline V gene encodes CDR1 SGHDN and CDR2 FVKESK. The CDR3 has 15 amino acids. CDR3 sequence reads: CASSQLAGGLGEQFF.